A single sample gave rise to the 18 T cell receptor beta chains below, sequenced in a study of cytomegalovirus exposure and HLA in healthy donors. Measured with immunoSEQ multiplex PCR; TCRdb has only the in-frame clones, and not every one. The data hold about 220,000 clones, with about 90% observed a single time. Sequenced sample: PBMCs. All receptors derive from a woman under 30 in good health and CMV-seronegative.

V gene TRBV7-2 combines with J gene TRBJ2-1; 13 nucleotides match TRBD2. The ends lost 2 bases at V and 7 bases at J; junction bases unmatched: 11. Germline lookup yields CDR1 SGHTA and CDR2 FQGNSA. This CDR3 has 18 residues. The DNA for the CDR3 is TGTGCCAGCAGCTTATACTTCGGGACTAGCGGGACCCGGAATGAGCAGTTCTTC. Translated, it gives CASSLYFGTSGTRNEQFF.

The chain couples TRBV4-3 to TRBJ2-3, with unresolved D. This CDR3 has 13 residues. With 1 base removed from V and 4 bases from J, the gap between germline ends came to 6 bases. The germline V gene encodes CDR1 LGHNA and CDR2 YSLEER. The CDR3 reads CASSQGSSDTQYF. As DNA, the CDR3 is TGCGCCAGCAGCCAAGGTAGCTCAGATACGCAGTATTTT.

This chain links TRBV11-2 with TRBJ1-2, with 8 bases matching TRBD1. The CDR3 covers 17 residues. V was clipped by 0 bases and J by 6 bases; unmatched bases: 12. Germline-derived CDR1 and CDR2 are SGHAT and FQNNGV. The CDR3, as DNA: TGTGCCAGCAGCTTAGATTTTAGACAGGGGTTAAAAGATGGCTACACCTTC. Protein: CASSLDFRQGLKDGYTF.

Only one count was recorded for this clone. The chain links TRBV4-1 to TRBJ2-7, with 9 nucleotides matching TRBD2. V shed 4 bases and J 4 bases; nucleotides not matched to a gene: 11. This CDR3 comprises 16 residues. Germline V gene sequence: CDR1 MGHRA, CDR2 YSYEKL. This CDR3 is CASSPLPAGGRYEQYF. CDR3 nucleotides: TGCGCCAGCAGCCCTCTGCCGGCGGGAGGGCGGTACGAGCAGTACTTC.

V is TRBV5-1 and J is TRBJ2-7; D is possibly TRBD1 (5 bases). Germline CDR1 and CDR2: SGHRS and YFSETQ. Trimming took off 0 bases at V and 4 bases at J, with 17 bases between the two ends. The CDR3 is 16 amino acids. This chain's CDR3 is CASSLEGQSFGYEQYF. The CDR3, as DNA: TGCGCCAGCAGCTTGGAAGGACAATCTTTTGGGTACGAGCAGTACTTC.

This clone came up once. The gene calls are TRBV2 and TRBJ2-1; weak D call: TRBD2 (6 bases). The germline V and J ends were trimmed by 6 bases and 0 bases, with 12 bases remaining between them. There are 15 residues in the CDR3. Germline V gene data show CDR1 as SNHLY and CDR2 as FYNNEI. The CDR3 here is CASSQAGPSYNEQFF. DNA for the CDR3: TGTGCCAGCAGCCAAGCGGGTCCCTCCTACAATGAGCAGTTCTTC.

The rearrangement uses TRBV27 and TRBJ2-7; D may be TRBD2 (6 bases). The CDR3 runs 17 residues. Germline assignment: CDR1 MNHEY and CDR2 SMNVEV (reference sequence). V shed 5 bases and J shed 4 bases, with 24 bases lying between them. The CDR3 DNA follows: TGTGCCAGCAGTCCGTCGTCCGGGGAGGACTCCCTGTACGAGCAGTACTTC. Translation gives CASSPSSGEDSLYEQYF.

This chain uses TRBV27 with TRBJ1-2, with D tentatively TRBD1 (5 bases). V was shortened by 3 bases and J by 4 bases, with 12 bases between the two germline ends. Germline loops: CDR1 MNHEY, CDR2 SMNVEV (reference sequence). The CDR3 sequence is 14 residues long. CDR3 sequence reads: CASSFQGEGYGYTF. CDR3 bases: TGTGCCAGCAGTTTTCAAGGGGAAGGCTATGGCTACACCTTC.

The chain carries TRBV12-5 and TRBJ2-3, with 7 nucleotides matching TRBD1. The germline gives CDR1 LGHNT, CDR2 FRNRAP. This CDR3 region has 14 residues. The V and J ends lost 5 bases and 2 bases, in that order; junction bases with no gene match: 4. The CDR3 nucleotides are TGTGCTAGTGGTAAGGGACAGCCCACAGATACGCAGTATTTT. Translating gives CASGKGQPTDTQYF.

This clone was observed a handful of times. This chain uses TRBV6-5 with TRBJ2-7; 12 nucleotides line up with TRBD2. The CDR3 sequence is 15 residues long. After removal of 6 bases from V and 6 bases from J, the junction contained 9 bases not matched to a gene. Germline-derived CDR1 and CDR2 are MNHEY and SVGAGI. CDR3 loop: CASSPGLAGLSEQYF. Here the CDR3 DNA reads TGTGCCAGCAGCCCCGGACTAGCGGGATTGAGCGAGCAGTACTTC.

The CDR3 protein is CASSQGPSGSTDTQYF. The CDR3 DNA follows: TGTGCCAGCAGCCAAGGTCCTAGCGGGAGCACAGATACGCAGTATTTT. The V and J genes are TRBV4-2 and TRBJ2-3; TRBD2 matches at 8 bases. V lost 1 base to trimming and J lost 0 bases; unmatched junction nucleotides: 3. The CDR3 extends over 16 amino acids. CDR1 LGHNA and CDR2 YNFKEQ come from the germline V gene.

V gene TRBV15 combines with J gene TRBJ2-7; a possible D gene is TRBD1 (5 bases). CDR1 is LNHNV, CDR2 YYDKDF, per germline (reference sequence). The CDR3 is 16 residues long. Trimming removed 2 bases at V and 0 bases at J, with 14 bases between. CDR3 residues: CATSRTVDIISYEQYF. The CDR3, as DNA: TGTGCCACCAGCAGAACAGTGGACATCATCTCCTACGAGCAGTACTTC.

J is TRBJ1-5 and V is TRBV4-2; D ambiguous. Germline CDR1 reads LGHNA; CDR2 reads YNFKEQ. CDR3 length equals 16 residues. V lost 0 bases and J 6 bases, leaving 15 bases between the germline ends. CDR3 amino acids: CASSQDPGESGQPQHF. The CDR3 region has the DNA TGTGCCAGCAGCCAAGATCCGGGAGAGTCTGGTCAGCCCCAGCATTTT.

The V and J genes are TRBV4-1 and TRBJ2-1; 7 bases are a match to TRBD2. This CDR3 is 18 amino acids long. V was clipped by 2 bases and J by 4 bases; unmatched bases: 14. CDR1 and CDR2 from the germline V gene are MGHRA and YSYEKL. CDR3 sequence: CASSQTSSLAGRYNEQFF. CDR3 DNA sequence: TGCGCCAGCAGCCAAACTAGCTCATTAGCCGGGAGGTACAATGAGCAGTTCTTC.

The chain has TRBV5-1 and TRBJ2-1, with 9 bases matching TRBD2. In germline, CDR1 is SGHRS, CDR2 YFSETQ. Germline trimming cut 5 bases from V and 5 bases from J; bases unmatched to any gene: 14. This CDR3 contains 17 residues. CDR3 in amino acids: CASRRAGGWGIDNEQFF. The CDR3 coding sequence is TGCGCCAGCAGGCGAGCGGGAGGCTGGGGAATAGACAATGAGCAGTTCTTC.

The chain has TRBV7-6 and TRBJ2-1, with 9 bases fitting TRBD2. The CDR3 totals 15 residues. CDR1 is SGHVS, CDR2 FNYEAQ, per germline. Losses at the gene ends were 3 bases for V and 5 bases for J; bases not matched to a gene: 5. This chain's CDR3 is CASSFAGGIHNEQFF. The CDR3 DNA is TGTGCCAGCAGCTTTGCGGGGGGGATTCACAATGAGCAGTTCTTC.

The chain is built from TRBV7-3 and TRBJ1-2, with D perhaps TRBD1 (6 bases). The CDR3 loop spans 14 amino acids. The germline V gene encodes CDR1 SGHTA and CDR2 FQGTGA. Trimming pared 6 bases from V and 5 bases from J, leaving 16 bases between. The CDR3 loop is CASSPGDPGYGYTF. The CDR3 DNA is TGTGCCAGCAGTCCAGGGGACCCCGGGTATGGCTACACCTTC.

The chain employs TRBV9 and TRBJ2-1; 7 nucleotides agree with TRBD2. Germline V gene lookup returns CDR1 SGDLS and CDR2 YYNGEE. J lost 8 bases, V lost 3 bases, and 11 bases had no gene match. This CDR3 spans 15 amino acids. The CDR3 region is CASSEMAGAGYEQFF. The CDR3 DNA sequence: TGTGCCAGCAGCGAGATGGCGGGAGCCGGCTATGAGCAGTTCTTC.